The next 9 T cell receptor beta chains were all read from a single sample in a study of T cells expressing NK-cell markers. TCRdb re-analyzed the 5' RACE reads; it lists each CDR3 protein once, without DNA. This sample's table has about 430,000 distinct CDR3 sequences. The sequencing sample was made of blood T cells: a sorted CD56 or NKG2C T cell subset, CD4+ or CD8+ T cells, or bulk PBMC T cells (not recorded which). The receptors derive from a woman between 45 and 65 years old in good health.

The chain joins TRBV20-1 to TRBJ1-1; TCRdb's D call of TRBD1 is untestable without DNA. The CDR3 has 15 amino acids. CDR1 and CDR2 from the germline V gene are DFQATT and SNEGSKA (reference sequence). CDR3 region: CSARESGQMNTEAFF.

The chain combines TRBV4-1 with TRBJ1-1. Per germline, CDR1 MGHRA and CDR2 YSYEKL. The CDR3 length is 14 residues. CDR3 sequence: CASSPLGGPTEAFF.

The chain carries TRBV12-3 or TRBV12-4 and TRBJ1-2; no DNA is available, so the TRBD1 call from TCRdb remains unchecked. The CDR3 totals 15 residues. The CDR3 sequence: CASIQRGGSDYGYTF.

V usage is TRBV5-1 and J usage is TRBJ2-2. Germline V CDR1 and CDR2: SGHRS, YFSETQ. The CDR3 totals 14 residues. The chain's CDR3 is CASSLIRNTGELFF. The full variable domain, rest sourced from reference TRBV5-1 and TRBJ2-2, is KAGVTQTPRYLIKTRGQQVTLSCSPISGHRSVSWYQQTPGQGLQFLFEYFSETQRNKGNFPGRFSGRQFSNSRSEMNVSTLELGDSALYLCASSLIRNTGELFFGEGSRLTVL.

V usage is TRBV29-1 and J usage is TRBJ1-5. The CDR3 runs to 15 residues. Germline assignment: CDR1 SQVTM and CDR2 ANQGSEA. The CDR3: CSVLLVGQSTAPQHF.

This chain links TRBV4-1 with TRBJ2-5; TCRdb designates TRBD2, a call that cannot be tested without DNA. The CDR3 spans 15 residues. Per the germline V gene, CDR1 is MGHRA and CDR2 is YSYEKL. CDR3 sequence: CASSQEGLQQETQYF.

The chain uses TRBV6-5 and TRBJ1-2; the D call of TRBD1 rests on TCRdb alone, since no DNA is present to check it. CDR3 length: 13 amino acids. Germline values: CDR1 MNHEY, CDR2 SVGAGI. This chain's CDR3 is CATRQGGFDGYTF.

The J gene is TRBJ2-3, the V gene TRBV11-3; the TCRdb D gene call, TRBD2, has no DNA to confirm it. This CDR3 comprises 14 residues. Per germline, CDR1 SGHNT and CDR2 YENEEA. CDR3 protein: CASSSNGLAATQYF.

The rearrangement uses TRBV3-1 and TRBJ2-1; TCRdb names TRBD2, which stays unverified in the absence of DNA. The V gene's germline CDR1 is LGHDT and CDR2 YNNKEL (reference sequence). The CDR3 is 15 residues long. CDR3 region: CASSQGLERTVQKFF.